This TCR beta chain was identified in a study of blood T cell repertoires in COVID-19 (dated by TCRdb to 2018 to 2021). Turning to the overall study: Samples covering the acute and convalescent phases of COVID-19 were provided by collaborators in the United States, Italy and Spain. The prospective study material was composed of cDNA or gDNA derived from T cells, B-cell-depleted T cells, or PBMCs. Subjects who had been exposed to COVID-19, were actively infected with it, or had recovered from it provided the deeply sampled blood TCRbeta repertoires that made up the dataset. A freely available public database, intended as a resource for researchers studying the immune response to SARS-CoV-2, is where the repertoires were released. The samples were drawn from two sources: the first 160 participants of the ongoing ImmuneRACE study, and approximately 1,300 subjects contributed by 6 global collaborators. Nearly every sample came with metadata listing a de-identified subject ID, COVID-19 status, age in years and sex. Where available, HLA class I and class II types were taken from metadata supplied by the sample provider and were not determined by assay-based typing. What the authors observed across the whole study: The quantity of clinical and demographic metadata differed by source and by participant and was supplied without curation.

One collaborating source in Seattle enrolled patients while the patients were actively infected and followed the patients over time throughout the course of disease. Whole blood was collected in K2EDTA tubes by collaborating institutions according to the institutions' own protocols. For TCRbeta analysis, collaborators shipped samples in one of three forms: frozen whole blood, isolated PBMCs, or DNA extracted from either of those sample types. Comments on this clone: The antigen it binds to is not known. The record has no base qualities; no much larger clone is one base away.

The immunoSEQ Assay, a bias-controlled multiplex PCR, was used to amplify TCRbeta CDR3 regions from genomic DNA. Processing in the source paper ran as follows. The number of nucleated cells in each sample was estimated by amplification of reference gene primers within the assay. To quantify the absolute abundance of each unique TCRbeta CDR3 rearrangement, sequence reads were collapsed and filtered. Productive Simpson clonality was computed per sample as the square root of Simpson's diversity index over productive rearrangements. TCRdb took this table from immuneACCESS and kept in-frame rearrangements with V and J called. Such tables lack part of the clones; where checked against another copy, unresolved V genes explain under half of the gap, and the rest is unexplained. D and trimming were read from the DNA, whereas the V and J calls and clone size are those reported in that table. This sample holds around 230,000 clones; approximately 85% were observed only once. The ten largest clones capture roughly 5.3% of the sample.

V is cut back by 2 bases and J by 5 bases, with 8 bases in the junction unmatched. The CDR3 starts with the cysteine, ends with the phenylalanine, and has 18 residues. Solely the CDR3 DNA is kept, with 54 bases framed from the first base. CDR1 and CDR2, per the germline V gene, are LGHNT and FRNRAP. The V gene is TRBV12-5 and the J gene is TRBJ2-1, with 14 middle bases fitting TRBD2. Sample: peripheral blood. The receptor was isolated from a man aged 50 or older with COVID-19, enrolled during active disease. The bases are TGTGCTAGTGGTTTGAAGACTAGCGGGGGGGAGAGGCACAATGAGCAGTTCTTC. Its translation is CASGLKTSGGERHNEQFF.